This T cell receptor beta chain stems from a study of shared clonotypes between healthy human individuals. Overall study: Each donor had three CD4 naive, three CD4 memory, two CD8 naive and one CD8 memory plate.

Sequenced by immunoSEQ multiplex PCR; TCRdb stores in-frame clones only, minus some. In the table there are approximately 2,000,000 clones, roughly 93% of which are singletons. Naive CD8 cells lacked CD45RO and underwent positive selection for CCR7, leaving out terminally differentiated effector memory CD45RA+ cells. This TCR was sampled from a man in his late teens or twenties in good health. Some clones in this sample may be carry-over from other donors' samples. Sequenced material: naive CD8+ T cells from PBMCs.

The CDR3 loop reads CASSSPDRGQKKLFF. CDR3 sequence (DNA): TGTGCCAGCAGCTCCCCGGACAGGGGGCAAAAAAAACTGTTTTTT. The chain uses TRBV7-2 and TRBJ1-4, with 11 bases lining up with TRBD1. Per germline, CDR1 SGHTA and CDR2 FQGNSA. Trimming removed 4 bases from V and 9 bases from J; junction bases left unmatched: 7. CDR3 size: 15 residues. The whole variable domain, remainder taken from reference TRBV7-2 and TRBJ1-4, is GAGVSQSPSNKVTEKGKDVELRCDPISGHTALYWYRQSLGQGLEFLIYFQGNSAPDKSGLPSDRFSAERTGGSVSTLTIQRTQQEDSAVYLCASSSPDRGQKKLFFGSGTQLSVL.